This is a list of T cell receptor beta chains from one sample in a study of blood T cells in healthy people across ages. A single record per CDR3 protein comes from TCRdb applying MiXCR to the 5' RACE reads. This sample has approximately 800,000 distinct CDR3 sequences; roughly 24% occur once, and the top ten carry 3%. The same data also contributed to another study, on T cells of mothers and their children.

Sample: blood. The receptors here all came from a boy younger than 18 in good health. Each CDR3 is given with its conserved first and last residue. The D gene is left open where the match is weak. Not every row has a clone size; where given, it reads once, few, many or a size class.

J gene: TRBJ2-5
V gene: TRBV5-1
clone size: NA
D gene: TRBD1
CDR3 protein: CASSRGQGVQETQYF
CDR3 DNA: TGCGCCAGCAGCCGAGGACAGGGGGTACAAGAGACCCAGTACTTC

J gene: TRBJ1-5
V gene: TRBV4-1
clone size: few
D gene: TRBD1
CDR3 protein: CASSASGQVRNQPQHF
CDR3 DNA: TGCGCCAGCAGCGCTTCGGGACAGGTACGCAATCAGCCCCAGCATTTT

J gene: TRBJ2-6
V gene: TRBV29-1
clone size: few
D gene: NA
CDR3 protein: CSAGGSGANVLTF
CDR3 DNA: TGCAGCGCAGGGGGGTCGGGGGCCAACGTCCTGACTTTC

J gene: TRBJ1-2
V gene: TRBV27
clone size: NA
D gene: TRBD1
CDR3 protein: CASSPRTGGIYGYTF
CDR3 DNA: TGTGCCAGCAGTCCCCGGACAGGGGGTATCTATGGCTACACCTTC

J gene: TRBJ2-1
V gene: TRBV7-8
clone size: few
D gene: TRBD2
CDR3 protein: CASSSPSGGSVYEQFF
CDR3 DNA: TGTGCCAGCAGCTCGCCTAGCGGGGGGTCTGTCTATGAGCAGTTCTTC

J gene: TRBJ2-3
V gene: TRBV29-1
clone size: few
D gene: NA
CDR3 protein: CSVRGTVTDTQYF
CDR3 DNA: TGCAGCGTCAGAGGAACAGTCACAGATACGCAGTATTTT

J gene: TRBJ2-5
V gene: TRBV18
clone size: NA
D gene: NA
CDR3 protein: CASSPFGGRGGRSETQYF
CDR3 DNA: TGTGCCAGCTCACCCTTCGGGGGACGAGGGGGCCGGTCCGAGACCCAGTACTTC

J gene: TRBJ1-2
V gene: TRBV11-2
clone size: NA
D gene: TRBD1
CDR3 protein: CASSTDPTGNGYTF
CDR3 DNA: TGTGCCAGCAGCACAGACCCGACAGGGAATGGCTACACCTTC

J gene: TRBJ2-3
V gene: TRBV29-1
clone size: few
D gene: TRBD1
CDR3 protein: CSVSQGQRDTQYF
CDR3 DNA: TGCAGCGTCTCACAGGGGCAAAGAGATACGCAGTATTTT

J gene: TRBJ2-1
V gene: TRBV6-5
clone size: NA
D gene: NA
CDR3 protein: CASRNEAVADEQFF
CDR3 DNA: TGTGCCAGCAGAAATGAGGCCGTGGCGGATGAGCAGTTCTTC

J gene: TRBJ2-5
V gene: TRBV4-1
clone size: few
D gene: NA
CDR3 protein: CASSQAGYQETQYF
CDR3 DNA: TGCGCCAGTAGCCAAGCCGGGTACCAAGAGACCCAGTACTTC

J gene: TRBJ2-2
V gene: TRBV7-3
clone size: few
D gene: NA
CDR3 protein: CASSLSQANTGELFF
CDR3 DNA: TGTGCCAGCAGCTTAAGTCAAGCGAACACCGGGGAGCTGTTTTTT

J gene: TRBJ2-1
V gene: TRBV19
clone size: NA
D gene: TRBD2
CDR3 protein: CASSPSGGSTNEQFF
CDR3 DNA: TGTGCCAGTAGTCCCAGCGGGGGATCGACCAATGAGCAGTTCTTC

J gene: TRBJ2-3
V gene: TRBV7-9
clone size: NA
D gene: NA
CDR3 protein: CASSPPGLAGPWGDTQYF
CDR3 DNA: TGTGCCAGCAGCCCCCCCGGACTGGCGGGTCCTTGGGGAGATACGCAGTATTTT

J gene: TRBJ1-2
V gene: TRBV6-5
clone size: NA
D gene: TRBD1
CDR3 protein: CASSYSNRGANYGYTF
CDR3 DNA: TGTGCCAGCAGTTACTCGAACAGGGGGGCTAACTATGGCTACACCTTC

J gene: TRBJ2-1
V gene: TRBV19
clone size: NA
D gene: NA
CDR3 protein: CASSTQGGYNEQFF
CDR3 DNA: TGTGCCAGTAGTACGCAGGGTGGTTACAATGAGCAGTTCTTC

J gene: TRBJ1-1
V gene: TRBV9
clone size: few
D gene: TRBD1
CDR3 protein: CASSVTGANTEAFF
CDR3 DNA: TGTGCCAGCAGCGTGACAGGGGCGAACACTGAAGCTTTCTTT

J gene: TRBJ2-5
V gene: TRBV4-1
clone size: many
D gene: TRBD2
CDR3 protein: CASSLRGVQETQYF
CDR3 DNA: TGCGCCAGCAGCCTCCGGGGGGTCCAAGAGACCCAGTACTTC

J gene: TRBJ2-5
V gene: TRBV11-2
clone size: few
D gene: TRBD2
CDR3 protein: CASSFDGTRRETQYF
CDR3 DNA: TGTGCCAGCAGCTTTGACGGGACTAGGCGGGAGACCCAGTACTTC

J gene: TRBJ2-5
V gene: TRBV2
clone size: NA
D gene: NA
CDR3 protein: CASSIEESAWQETQYF
CDR3 DNA: TGTGCCAGCAGCATCGAGGAGTCAGCTTGGCAAGAGACCCAGTACTTC

J gene: TRBJ2-7
V gene: TRBV6-5
clone size: NA
D gene: NA
CDR3 protein: CASRTDYEQYF
CDR3 DNA: TGTGCCAGTAGGACAGACTACGAGCAGTACTTC

J gene: TRBJ2-3
V gene: TRBV9
clone size: NA
D gene: TRBD1
CDR3 protein: CASSPRERTGSTDTQYF
CDR3 DNA: TGTGCCAGCAGCCCGAGGGAAAGGACAGGGAGCACAGATACGCAGTATTTT

J gene: TRBJ2-2
V gene: TRBV5-6
clone size: NA
D gene: TRBD1
CDR3 protein: CASHQGARGSGELFF
CDR3 DNA: TGTGCCAGTCATCAGGGGGCCAGGGGTTCCGGGGAGCTGTTTTTT

J gene: TRBJ2-3
V gene: TRBV29-1
clone size: NA
D gene: TRBD1
CDR3 protein: CSGLGQGTDTQYF
CDR3 DNA: TGCAGCGGCCTCGGACAGGGGACAGATACGCAGTATTTT

J gene: TRBJ2-6
V gene: TRBV4-1
clone size: few
D gene: NA
CDR3 protein: CASSQESGSGANVLTF
CDR3 DNA: TGCGCCAGCAGCCAAGAATCAGGGTCTGGGGCCAACGTCCTGACTTTC

J gene: TRBJ2-5
V gene: TRBV7-9
clone size: many
D gene: NA
CDR3 protein: CASSPGRQQETQYF
CDR3 DNA: TGTGCCAGCAGCCCCGGGCGACAGCAAGAGACCCAGTACTTC

J gene: TRBJ1-1
V gene: TRBV5-1
clone size: NA
D gene: TRBD1
CDR3 protein: CASSSQGVDTEAFF
CDR3 DNA: TGCGCCAGCAGCTCGCAGGGGGTTGACACTGAAGCTTTCTTT

J gene: TRBJ2-2
V gene: TRBV2
clone size: few
D gene: NA
CDR3 protein: CASSERAVAGAGELFF
CDR3 DNA: TGTGCCAGCAGTGAAAGGGCTGTCGCTGGGGCCGGGGAGCTGTTTTTT

J gene: TRBJ2-1
V gene: TRBV27
clone size: few
D gene: NA
CDR3 protein: CASNHGGNEQFF
CDR3 DNA: TGCGCCAGCAACCACGGCGGGAATGAGCAGTTCTTC

J gene: TRBJ2-7
V gene: TRBV20-1
clone size: NA
D gene: TRBD1
CDR3 protein: CSAPTGGSSYEQYF
CDR3 DNA: TGCAGTGCCCCCACAGGGGGAAGCTCCTACGAGCAGTACTTC

J gene: TRBJ2-7
V gene: TRBV27
clone size: NA
D gene: NA
CDR3 protein: CASSLRTATYEQYF
CDR3 DNA: TGTGCCAGCAGTTTACGGACAGCAACCTACGAGCAGTACTTC

J gene: TRBJ2-5
V gene: TRBV7-9
clone size: NA
D gene: NA
CDR3 protein: CASREQITETQYF
CDR3 DNA: TGTGCCAGCAGAGAACAGATAACGGAGACCCAGTACTTC

J gene: TRBJ1-3
V gene: TRBV12-3/TRBV12-4
clone size: NA
D gene: NA
CDR3 protein: CASSRQWSSGNTIYF
CDR3 DNA: TGTGCCAGCAGTAGACAGTGGAGCTCTGGAAACACCATATATTTT

J gene: TRBJ2-5
V gene: TRBV10-3
clone size: NA
D gene: NA
CDR3 protein: CAVRPEGVQTQYF
CDR3 DNA: TGTGCCGTCAGGCCAGAGGGCGTCCAGACCCAGTACTTC

J gene: TRBJ2-5
V gene: TRBV4-1
clone size: many
D gene: NA
CDR3 protein: CASSYGGAQETQYF
CDR3 DNA: TGCGCCAGCAGCTATGGCGGGGCCCAAGAGACCCAGTACTTC

J gene: TRBJ2-5
V gene: TRBV5-4
clone size: few
D gene: TRBD1
CDR3 protein: CASSSVGQGETQYF
CDR3 DNA: TGTGCCAGCAGCTCTGTGGGACAGGGAGAGACCCAGTACTTC

J gene: TRBJ2-7
V gene: TRBV20-1
clone size: NA
D gene: NA
CDR3 protein: CSAIPLAGTPYEQYF
CDR3 DNA: TGCAGTGCTATACCGTTGGCAGGGACCCCCTACGAGCAGTACTTC

J gene: TRBJ1-5
V gene: TRBV7-9
clone size: NA
D gene: NA
CDR3 protein: CASSLADGSQHF
CDR3 DNA: TGTGCCAGCAGCTTAGCGGACGGATCCCAGCATTTT

J gene: TRBJ2-1
V gene: TRBV6-5
clone size: few
D gene: TRBD2
CDR3 protein: CASSYSSLAGYRNEQFF
CDR3 DNA: TGTGCCAGCAGTTACTCGAGCCTAGCGGGTTACCGTAATGAGCAGTTCTTC

J gene: TRBJ2-7
V gene: TRBV28
clone size: NA
D gene: NA
CDR3 protein: CASSYLLATYEQYF
CDR3 DNA: TGTGCCAGCAGCTACCTACTAGCCACCTACGAGCAGTACTTC

J gene: TRBJ2-5
V gene: TRBV27
clone size: NA
D gene: NA
CDR3 protein: CASSLRGGISYQETQYF
CDR3 DNA: TGTGCCAGCAGTTTAAGGGGGGGCATCTCGTACCAAGAGACCCAGTACTTC

J gene: TRBJ1-1
V gene: TRBV27
clone size: few
D gene: NA
CDR3 protein: CASSSPLGARGMNTEAFF
CDR3 DNA: TGTGCCAGCAGTTCCCCCTTAGGGGCGCGGGGGATGAACACTGAAGCTTTCTTT

J gene: TRBJ1-6
V gene: TRBV5-1
clone size: NA
D gene: NA
CDR3 protein: CASSLEGLNTYNSPLHF
CDR3 DNA: TGCGCCAGCAGCTTGGAAGGCTTGAACACTTATAATTCACCCCTCCACTTT

J gene: TRBJ2-3
V gene: TRBV29-1
clone size: NA
D gene: TRBD2
CDR3 protein: CSGLAGSDTQYF
CDR3 DNA: TGCAGCGGACTAGCGGGATCAGATACGCAGTATTTT

J gene: TRBJ1-2
V gene: TRBV10-2
clone size: many
D gene: NA
CDR3 protein: CASSERGALRGYTF
CDR3 DNA: TGCGCCAGCAGTGAGCGGGGGGCGCTGCGCGGCTACACCTTC

J gene: TRBJ1-4
V gene: TRBV25-1
clone size: few
D gene: NA
CDR3 protein: CASSFGGGGGEKLFF
CDR3 DNA: TGTGCCAGCAGTTTCGGAGGAGGGGGTGGGGAAAAACTGTTTTTT

J gene: TRBJ2-3
V gene: TRBV5-1
clone size: NA
D gene: TRBD1
CDR3 protein: CASSESTGGDTQYF
CDR3 DNA: TGCGCCAGCAGCGAATCGACAGGGGGAGATACGCAGTATTTT

J gene: TRBJ1-1
V gene: TRBV16
clone size: NA
D gene: NA
CDR3 protein: CASSPFQGGLEAFF
CDR3 DNA: TGTGCCAGCAGCCCTTTTCAAGGGGGACTTGAAGCTTTCTTT

J gene: TRBJ1-1
V gene: TRBV29-1
clone size: NA
D gene: TRBD1
CDR3 protein: CSVEGRGGLGTEAFF
CDR3 DNA: TGCAGCGTTGAGGGCAGGGGGGGCCTGGGCACTGAAGCTTTCTTT

J gene: TRBJ2-5
V gene: TRBV19
clone size: NA
D gene: TRBD2
CDR3 protein: CASSISSLAGFQETQYF
CDR3 DNA: TGTGCCAGTAGTATTTCGTCGCTAGCGGGATTCCAAGAGACCCAGTACTTC

J gene: TRBJ1-4
V gene: TRBV7-9
clone size: NA
D gene: NA
CDR3 protein: CASSLRSNEKLFF
CDR3 DNA: TGTGCCAGCAGCTTAAGGAGTAATGAAAAACTGTTTTTT

J gene: TRBJ2-5
V gene: TRBV4-2
clone size: NA
D gene: NA
CDR3 protein: CASSQDQKRKYQETQYF
CDR3 DNA: TGTGCCAGCAGCCAAGATCAAAAGCGGAAGTACCAAGAGACCCAGTACTTC

J gene: TRBJ2-1
V gene: TRBV7-9
clone size: few
D gene: NA
CDR3 protein: CASSLGDFRNEQFF
CDR3 DNA: TGTGCCAGCAGCTTAGGGGACTTCCGGAATGAGCAGTTCTTC

J gene: TRBJ2-5
V gene: TRBV10-3
clone size: NA
D gene: TRBD1
CDR3 protein: CAISGTGNQETQYF
CDR3 DNA: TGTGCCATCAGTGGGACAGGGAACCAAGAGACCCAGTACTTC